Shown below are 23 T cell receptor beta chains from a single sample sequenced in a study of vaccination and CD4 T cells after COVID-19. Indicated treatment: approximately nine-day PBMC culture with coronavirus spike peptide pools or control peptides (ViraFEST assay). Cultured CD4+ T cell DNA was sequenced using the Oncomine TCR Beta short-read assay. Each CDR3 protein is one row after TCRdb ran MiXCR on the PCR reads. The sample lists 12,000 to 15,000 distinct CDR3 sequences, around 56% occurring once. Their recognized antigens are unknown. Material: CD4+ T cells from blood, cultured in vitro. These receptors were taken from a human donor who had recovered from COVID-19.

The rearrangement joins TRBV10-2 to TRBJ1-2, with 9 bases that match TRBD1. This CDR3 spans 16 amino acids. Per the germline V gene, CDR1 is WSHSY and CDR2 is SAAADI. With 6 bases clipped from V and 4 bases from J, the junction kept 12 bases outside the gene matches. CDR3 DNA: TGCGCCAGCAGGGAATCGGGACAGGGACTTTCCTATGGCTACACCTTC. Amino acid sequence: CASRESGQGLSYGYTF.

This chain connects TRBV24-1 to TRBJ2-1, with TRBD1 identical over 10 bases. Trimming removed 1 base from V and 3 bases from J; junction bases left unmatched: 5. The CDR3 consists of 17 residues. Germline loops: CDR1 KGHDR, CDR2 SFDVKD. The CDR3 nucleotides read TGTGCCACCAGTGATTTAGCCGGGACAGGGGACTACAATGAGCAGTTCTTC. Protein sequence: CATSDLAGTGDYNEQFF.

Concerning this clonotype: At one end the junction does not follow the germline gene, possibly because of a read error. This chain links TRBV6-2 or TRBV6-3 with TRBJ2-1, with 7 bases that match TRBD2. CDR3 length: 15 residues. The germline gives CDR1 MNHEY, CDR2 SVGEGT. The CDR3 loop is CASARTGGGAGSLVF. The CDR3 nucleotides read TGTGCCAGCGCGAGGACGGGAGGCGGGGCGGGATCTCTGGTCTTC.

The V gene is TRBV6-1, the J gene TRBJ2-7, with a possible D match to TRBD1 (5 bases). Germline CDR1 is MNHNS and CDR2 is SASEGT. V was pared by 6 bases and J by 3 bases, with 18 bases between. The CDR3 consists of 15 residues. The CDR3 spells CASRAQTTAVYEQYF. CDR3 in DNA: TGTGCCAGCAGAGCCCAGACGACAGCCGTCTACGAGCAGTACTTC.

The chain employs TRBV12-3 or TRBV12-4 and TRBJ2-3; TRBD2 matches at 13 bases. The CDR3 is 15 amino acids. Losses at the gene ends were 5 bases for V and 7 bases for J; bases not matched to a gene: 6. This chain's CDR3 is CASSTSGRASNTQYF. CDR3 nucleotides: TGTGCCAGCAGTACTAGCGGGAGGGCCTCTAATACGCAGTATTTT.

CDR3 nucleotide sequence: TGTGCCAGCAGTTACGTCGCGGGAGGGGTCGCAGAGACCCAGTACTTC. Translation gives CASSYVAGGVAETQYF. The V gene is TRBV6-2 or TRBV6-3, the J gene TRBJ2-5; TRBD2 matches 9 bases. The ends lost 2 bases at V and 4 bases at J; junction bases unmatched: 8. The germline CDR1 and CDR2 sequences are MNHEY and SVGEGT. The CDR3 loop spans 16 amino acids.

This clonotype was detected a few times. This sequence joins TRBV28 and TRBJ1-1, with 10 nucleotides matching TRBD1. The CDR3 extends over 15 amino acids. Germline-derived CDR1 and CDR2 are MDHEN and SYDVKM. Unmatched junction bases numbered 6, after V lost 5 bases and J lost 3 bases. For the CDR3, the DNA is TGTGCCAGCAGTGCGACAGGGGGCGCTCACACTGAAGCTTTCTTT. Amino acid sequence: CASSATGGAHTEAFF.

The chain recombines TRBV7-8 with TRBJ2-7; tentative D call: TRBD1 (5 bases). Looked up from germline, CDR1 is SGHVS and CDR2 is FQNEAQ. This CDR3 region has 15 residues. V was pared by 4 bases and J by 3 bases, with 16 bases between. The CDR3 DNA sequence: TGTGCCAGCAGCTCCCTGGCAGGGCCTTTCTACGAGCAGTACTTC. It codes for CASSSLAGPFYEQYF.

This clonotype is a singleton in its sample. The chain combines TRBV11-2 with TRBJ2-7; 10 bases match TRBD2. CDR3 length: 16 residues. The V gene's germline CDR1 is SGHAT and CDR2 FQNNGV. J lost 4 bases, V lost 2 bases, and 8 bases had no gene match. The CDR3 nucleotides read TGTGCCAGCAGCTTACGTGGGTGGACTAGCGGTTACGAGCAGTACTTC. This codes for CASSLRGWTSGYEQYF.

CDR3 coding DNA: TGTGCCAGCAGCTCGGGTGGGGCGCCCTATGGCTACACCTTC. This sequence encodes CASSSGGAPYGYTF. The gene calls are TRBV5-4 and TRBJ1-2; D may be TRBD1 (5 bases). V was trimmed by 3 bases and J by 4 bases, leaving 13 bases between them. CDR1 and CDR2 (germline): SGHNT, YYREEE (reference sequence). This CDR3 has 14 amino acids.

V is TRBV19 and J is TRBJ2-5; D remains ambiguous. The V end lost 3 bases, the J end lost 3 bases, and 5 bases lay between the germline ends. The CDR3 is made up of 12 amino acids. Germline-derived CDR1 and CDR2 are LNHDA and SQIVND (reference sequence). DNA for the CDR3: TGTGCCAGTAGTATGGCGGAAGAGACCCAGTACTTC. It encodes CASSMAEETQYF.

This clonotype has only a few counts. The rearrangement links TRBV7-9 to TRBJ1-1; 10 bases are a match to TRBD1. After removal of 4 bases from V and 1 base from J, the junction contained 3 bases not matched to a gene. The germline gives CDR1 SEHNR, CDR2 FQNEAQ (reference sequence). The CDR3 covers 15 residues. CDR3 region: CASSSWTGGNTEAFF. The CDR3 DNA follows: TGTGCCAGCAGCTCCTGGACAGGGGGGAACACTGAAGCTTTCTTT.

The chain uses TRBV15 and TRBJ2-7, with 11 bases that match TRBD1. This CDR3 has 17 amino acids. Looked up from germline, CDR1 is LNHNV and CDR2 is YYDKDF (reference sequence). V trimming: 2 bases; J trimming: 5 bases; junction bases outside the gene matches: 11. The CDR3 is CATSRISSGTGGNEQYF. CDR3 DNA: TGTGCCACCAGCAGAATTTCCTCCGGGACAGGGGGGAACGAGCAGTACTTC.

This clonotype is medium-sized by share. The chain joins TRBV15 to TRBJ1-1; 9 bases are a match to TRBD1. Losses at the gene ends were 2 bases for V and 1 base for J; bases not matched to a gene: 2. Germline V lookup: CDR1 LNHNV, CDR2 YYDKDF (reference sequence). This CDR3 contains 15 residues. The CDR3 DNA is TGTGCCACCAGCAGACCGGGACAGGGGAACACTGAAGCTTTCTTT. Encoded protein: CATSRPGQGNTEAFF.

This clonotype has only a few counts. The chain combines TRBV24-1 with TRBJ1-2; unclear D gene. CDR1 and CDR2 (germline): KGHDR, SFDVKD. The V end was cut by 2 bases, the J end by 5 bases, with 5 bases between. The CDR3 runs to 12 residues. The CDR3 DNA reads TGTGCCACCAGTGATTCCCCGTATGGCTACACCTTC. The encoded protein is CATSDSPYGYTF.

This chain's CDR3 is CASSQSGTGDGETQYF. The DNA for the CDR3 is TGTGCCAGCAGCCAATCCGGGACAGGGGACGGAGAGACCCAGTACTTC. The chain recombines TRBV4-2 with TRBJ2-5, with TRBD1 identical over 10 bases. The length of the CDR3 is 16 residues. V was clipped by 2 bases and J by 4 bases; unmatched bases: 7. The germline V gene has CDR1 LGHNA and CDR2 YNFKEQ.

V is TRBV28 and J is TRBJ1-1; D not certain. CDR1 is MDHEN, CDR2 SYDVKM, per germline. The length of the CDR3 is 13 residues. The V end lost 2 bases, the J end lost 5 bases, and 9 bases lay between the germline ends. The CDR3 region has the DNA TGTGCCAGCAGTTTACAATATATGACTGAAGCTTTCTTT. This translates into CASSLQYMTEAFF.

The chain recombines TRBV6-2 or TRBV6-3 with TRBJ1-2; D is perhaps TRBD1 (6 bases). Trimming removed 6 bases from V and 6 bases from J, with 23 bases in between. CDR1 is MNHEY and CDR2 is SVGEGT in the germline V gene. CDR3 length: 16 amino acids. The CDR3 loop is CASRRTPRGFRDGYTF. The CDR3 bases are TGTGCCAGCAGACGAACTCCCAGGGGTTTCAGAGATGGCTACACCTTC.

The CDR3 loop is CASNWKPNQPQHF. The CDR3 DNA is TGTGCCAGTAATTGGAAGCCCAATCAGCCCCAGCATTTT. The genes are TRBV19 and TRBJ1-5; no reliable D call. The V and J ends lost 7 bases and 3 bases respectively, with 10 bases between them. The CDR3 has 13 residues. Germline V gene lookup returns CDR1 LNHDA and CDR2 SQIVND (reference sequence).

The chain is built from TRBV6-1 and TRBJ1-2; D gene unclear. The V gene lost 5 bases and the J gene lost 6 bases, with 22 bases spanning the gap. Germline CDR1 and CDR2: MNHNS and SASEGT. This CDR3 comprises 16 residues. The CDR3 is CASSLRHLSTSHGYTF. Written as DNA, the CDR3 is TGTGCCAGCAGTCTACGACACCTTTCGACAAGTCATGGCTACACCTTC.

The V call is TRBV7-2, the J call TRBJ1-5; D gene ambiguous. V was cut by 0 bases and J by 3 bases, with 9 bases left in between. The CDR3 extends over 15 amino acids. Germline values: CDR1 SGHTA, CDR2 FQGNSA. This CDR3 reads CASSLAPGLNQPQHF. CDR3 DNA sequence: TGTGCCAGCAGCTTAGCGCCCGGACTCAATCAGCCCCAGCATTTT. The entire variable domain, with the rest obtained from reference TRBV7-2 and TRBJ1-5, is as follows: GAGVSQSPSNKVTEKGKDVELRCDPISGHTALYWYRQSLGQGLEFLIYFQGNSAPDKSGLPSDRFSAERTGGSVSTLTIQRTQQEDSAVYLCASSLAPGLNQPQHFGDGTRLSIL.

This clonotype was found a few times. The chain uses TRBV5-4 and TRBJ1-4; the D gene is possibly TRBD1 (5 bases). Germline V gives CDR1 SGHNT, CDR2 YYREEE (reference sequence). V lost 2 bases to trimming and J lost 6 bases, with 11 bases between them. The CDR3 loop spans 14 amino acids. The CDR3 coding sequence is TGTGCCAGCAGCTTAAGGCAGGGTGATGAAAAACTGTTTTTT. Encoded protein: CASSLRQGDEKLFF.

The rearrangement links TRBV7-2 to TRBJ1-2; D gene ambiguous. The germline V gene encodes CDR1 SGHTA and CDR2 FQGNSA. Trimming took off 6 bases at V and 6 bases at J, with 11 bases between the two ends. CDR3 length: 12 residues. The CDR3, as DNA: TGTGCCAGCAGTCTGATTCAGGATGGCTACACCTTC. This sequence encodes CASSLIQDGYTF.